These 21 T cell receptor beta chains came from one sample sequenced in a study of T cell repertoires in cytomegalovirus infection. The antigens of these receptors remain unknown. MiXCR was run by TCRdb on the reads, yielding one entry per CDR3 protein. The profile shows just over 450,000 distinct CDR3 sequences, approximately 40% of them singletons. Sequencing was performed on cultured PBMCs, taken from culture after CMV antigen stimulation. These receptor sequences come from a human donor in good health (CMV status not recorded). Some clones in this sample may be carry-over from other donors' samples.

This clonotype was counted a few times. The chain couples TRBV7-6 to TRBJ1-1; D is unclear. The germline gives CDR1 SGHVS, CDR2 FNYEAQ. The V and J ends lost 4 bases and 4 bases respectively, with 19 bases between them. This CDR3 is built from 16 residues. In DNA, the CDR3 is TGTGCCAGCAGCTCGCCGGGTGGAGGGAAGGGCACTGAAGCTTTCTTT. Its translation: CASSSPGGGKGTEAFF.

This chain uses TRBV6-1 with TRBJ1-5; 12 bases agree with TRBD1. This CDR3 is 19 amino acids long. CDR1 and CDR2 from the germline V gene are MNHNS and SASEGT. V lost 0 bases to trimming and J lost 2 bases; unmatched junction nucleotides: 8. The CDR3 DNA follows: TGTGCCAGCAGTGAAGCGCGCGGGACAGGGGGCTACGGCAATCAGCCCCAGCATTTT. Its translation is CASSEARGTGGYGNQPQHF.

This clonotype was counted once. The rearrangement links TRBV6-2 or TRBV6-3 to TRBJ1-5; unclear D gene. CDR3 length: 16 amino acids. The germline CDR1 and CDR2 sequences are MNHEY and SVGEGT. V was pared by 5 bases and J by 4 bases, with 18 bases between. DNA for the CDR3: TGTGCCAGCAGTGAAAGGTGGAGAGGAGGAAATCAGCCCCAGCATTTT. Translating it yields CASSERWRGGNQPQHF.

This chain joins TRBV27 and TRBJ1-2; TRBD1 is a possible D gene (5 bases). V shed 6 bases and J shed 7 bases, with 15 bases lying between them. Germline CDR1 MNHEY, CDR2 SMNVEV (reference sequence). This CDR3 comprises 13 residues. As DNA, the CDR3 is TGTGCCAGCAGGTTCGGGGGGGGAAGTGGCTACACCTTC. Protein sequence: CASRFGGGSGYTF.

J is TRBJ2-2 and V is TRBV6-6; tentatively, D is TRBD1 (6 bases). The CDR3 runs to 15 residues. V was shortened by 6 bases and J by 2 bases, with 13 bases between the two germline ends. Germline V gene lookup returns CDR1 MNHNY and CDR2 SVGAGI (reference sequence). For the CDR3, the DNA is TGTGCCAGCAGGACCAGGGGTCCTAACACCGGGGAGCTGTTTTTT. Amino acid sequence: CASRTRGPNTGELFF.

The chain employs TRBV19 and TRBJ2-6; no clear D gene. This CDR3 has 14 amino acids. Trimming removed 0 bases from V and 4 bases from J, with 4 bases in between. The V gene's germline CDR1 is LNHDA and CDR2 SQIVND (reference sequence). The DNA of the CDR3 is TGTGCCAGTAGTATAGATCCAGGGGCCAACGTCCTGACTTTC. Amino acids: CASSIDPGANVLTF. Variable domain in full (rest from reference TRBV19 and TRBJ2-6): DGGITQSPKYLFRKEGQNVTLSCEQNLNHDAMYWYRQDPGQGLRLIYYSQIVNDFQKGDIAEGYSVSREKKESFPLTVTSAQKNPTAFYLCASSIDPGANVLTFGAGSRLTVL.

The V and J genes are TRBV29-1 and TRBJ2-1; no clear D gene. CDR3 length: 13 amino acids. V was shortened by 5 bases and J by 9 bases, with 17 bases between the two germline ends. Germline V gene sequence: CDR1 SQVTM, CDR2 ANQGSEA. The CDR3 protein is CSVRWGWAAEQFF. The CDR3 DNA reads TGCAGCGTTCGATGGGGTTGGGCGGCTGAGCAGTTCTTC.

This clonotype was seen a few times. V is TRBV7-2 and J is TRBJ1-5; D may be TRBD1 (5 bases). Germline CDR1 and CDR2: SGHTA and FQGNSA. The V gene lost 5 bases and the J gene lost 3 bases, with 11 bases spanning the gap. The CDR3 sequence is 14 residues long. The CDR3 DNA follows: TGTGCCAGCAGCCCGGGGCGGTTCAATCAGCCCCAGCATTTT. This translates into CASSPGRFNQPQHF.

This clonotype turned up a few times. The chain carries TRBV12-3 or TRBV12-4 and TRBJ1-4, with unresolved D. V was cut by 4 bases and J by 8 bases, with 14 bases left in between. The CDR3 consists of 14 residues. Here the CDR3 DNA reads TGTGCCAGCAGTTCCACTACGGTGAAGGAAAAACTGTTTTTT. It specifies CASSSTTVKEKLFF.

This chain connects TRBV12-5 to TRBJ2-2; D remains ambiguous. Germline V gene sequence: CDR1 LGHNT, CDR2 FRNRAP. The CDR3 contains 12 residues. The ends were cut back, 4 bases at V and 3 bases at J, with 3 bases in the middle. The CDR3 bases are TGTGCTAGTGGTTCTCACACCGGGGAGCTGTTTTTT. Translating it yields CASGSHTGELFF.

Many counts were recorded for this clonotype. J is TRBJ2-7 and V is TRBV7-8, with 9 bases that match TRBD1. V dropped 5 bases and J dropped 6; count of bases not matched to a gene: 8. Germline V gene data show CDR1 as SGHVS and CDR2 as FQNEAQ. CDR3 length equals 14 residues. The DNA of the CDR3 is TGTGCCAGCAGCCTCGGACAGGGGATTGCCGAGCAGTACTTC. Translation: CASSLGQGIAEQYF.

V is TRBV10-3 and J is TRBJ1-1; tentative D call: TRBD1 (6 bases). Trimming removed 0 bases at V and 5 bases at J, with 16 bases between. This CDR3 is built from 16 residues. Germline CDR1 is ENHRY and CDR2 is SYGVKD. DNA for the CDR3: TGTGCCATCAGTGAGTCGAAGTGGGGGCTCGGGACTGAAGCTTTCTTT. Encoded protein: CAISESKWGLGTEAFF.

In this sample, this clonotype turned up a few times. The chain links TRBV19 to TRBJ1-2, with TRBD1 matching 7 bases. The germline gives CDR1 LNHDA, CDR2 SQIVND (reference sequence). The V and J ends lost 4 bases and 5 bases, in that order; junction bases with no gene match: 1. The CDR3 covers 12 residues. CDR3 bases: TGTGCCAGTAGTAGGGGACAGTATGGCTACACCTTC. Translated: CASSRGQYGYTF.

This clonotype was counted a few times. The junction does not match germline at one end; this may be a read error. The V gene is TRBV6-2 or TRBV6-3, the J gene TRBJ1-1; 9 bases fit TRBD1. There are 14 residues in the CDR3. Germline V gives CDR1 MNHEY, CDR2 SVGEGT. The CDR3 bases are TGTGCCGGCAGGGACAGGGACCGTAACACTGAAGCTTTCTTT. The encoded protein is CAGRDRDRNTEAFF.

This clonotype was detected ten times or more. The V and J genes are TRBV7-2 and TRBJ2-1, with 14 bases matching TRBD2. J was trimmed by 6 bases and V by 5 bases; bases with no gene match: 3. The CDR3 sequence is 15 residues long. Germline loops: CDR1 SGHTA, CDR2 FQGNSA. CDR3 sequence: CASSLGTSGSNEQFF. The CDR3 DNA is TGTGCCAGCAGCCTAGGGACTAGCGGGAGCAATGAGCAGTTCTTC.

The chain has TRBV4-2 and TRBJ1-2; no firm D call. Trimming stripped 3 bases from V and 8 bases from J, with 10 bases between. Germline lookup yields CDR1 LGHNA and CDR2 YNFKEQ. CDR3 length: 12 residues. CDR3 protein: CASSQDPPGYTF. The CDR3 region has the DNA TGTGCCAGCAGCCAGGACCCGCCGGGCTACACCTTC.

Turning to this clonotype: A single base separates this from a much larger clone, so it may be a read error. The V call is TRBV6-5, the J call TRBJ1-1; TRBD1 matches at 7 bases. The CDR3 sequence is 13 residues long. The J segment lost 3 bases and the V segment lost 6 bases, leaving 4 bases of the junction unmatched. In germline, CDR1 is MNHEY, CDR2 SVGAGI. CDR3 sequence: CASRIDRDTEAFF. CDR3 DNA: TGTGCCAGCAGGATAGACAGGGACACTGAAGCTTTCTTT.

The sample holds a few counts of this clonotype. The rearrangement uses TRBV28 and TRBJ1-5; TRBD1 aligns across 9 bases. The J segment lost 1 base and the V segment lost 6 bases, leaving 7 bases of the junction unmatched. The germline V gene has CDR1 MDHEN and CDR2 SYDVKM. This CDR3 region has 16 residues. The CDR3 sequence: CASRTGGTPSNQPQHF. The DNA of the CDR3 is TGTGCCAGCAGGACAGGGGGGACTCCGAGCAATCAGCCCCAGCATTTT.

This clonotype was picked up a small number of times. The V and J genes are TRBV7-2 and TRBJ2-1; 9 bases map to TRBD2. Germline CDR1 reads SGHTA; CDR2 reads FQGNSA. After removal of 3 bases from V and 2 bases from J, the junction contained 5 bases not matched to a gene. The CDR3 spans 16 residues. The CDR3 sequence: CASSFEAGGTYNEQFF. CDR3 nucleotide sequence: TGTGCCAGCAGCTTTGAAGCGGGGGGTACCTACAATGAGCAGTTCTTC.

A few counts support this clonotype. V gene TRBV10-2 combines with J gene TRBJ2-1; TRBD2 is a possible D gene (7 bases). V lost 7 bases to trimming and J lost 0 bases, with 25 bases between them. Germline V gene sequence: CDR1 WSHSY, CDR2 SAAADI. The CDR3 contains 19 residues. The CDR3 here is CASNPAGAEFRYSYNEQFF. The DNA for the CDR3 is TGCGCCAGCAACCCCGCGGGGGCAGAATTTCGATACTCCTACAATGAGCAGTTCTTC.

The chain couples TRBV6-1 to TRBJ2-2, with D perhaps being TRBD1 or TRBD2 (5 bases each). The germline V and J ends were trimmed by 7 bases and 4 bases, with 13 bases remaining between them. CDR3 length equals 14 residues. Germline V lookup: CDR1 MNHNS, CDR2 SASEGT. The CDR3 reads CASTKTGGTGELFF. For the CDR3, the DNA is TGTGCCAGCACTAAAACAGGAGGCACCGGGGAGCTGTTTTTT.